This T cell receptor (beta chain) was documented in a study of T cells in pancreatic ductal adenocarcinoma. Produced via immunoSEQ multiplex PCR; TCRdb's table is partial and in-frame only. The sample consists of some 5,000 clones, approximately 91% of them appearing once. The length of the CDR3 is 16 residues. CDR1 is LNHDA and CDR2 is SQIVND in the germline V gene (reference sequence). Trimming removed 3 bases from V and 8 bases from J, with 19 bases in between. Surgery without prior neoadjuvant therapy was the treatment of the selected pancreatic ductal adenocarcinoma patients. Specimen: pancreatic tumor tissue. This TCR was sampled from a human donor with pancreatic ductal adenocarcinoma. The rearrangement joins TRBV19 to TRBJ2-2, with D uncertain. This chain's CDR3 is CASSIGPIPLGGELFF. CDR3 nucleotide sequence: TGTGCCAGTAGTATCGGACCGATCCCCCTCGGAGGGGAGCTGTTTTTT.